These 29 T cell receptor beta chains share one sample of origin, sequenced in a study of T cell repertoires in cytomegalovirus infection. TCRdb itself ran the reads through MiXCR, one entry per CDR3 protein. The table records approximately 500,000 distinct CDR3 sequences, 15% to 20% of them present only once. Sequencing was carried out using CD8+ T cells from PBMCs. Receptors were obtained from a human donor in good health (CMV status not recorded). Some clones in this sample may be carry-over from other donors' samples.

This clonotype occurred a few times. The CDR3 spells CASSQGDYINEQFF. DNA of the CDR3: TGTGCCAGCAGCCAAGGGGACTACATCAATGAGCAGTTCTTC. The gene calls are TRBV3-1 and TRBJ2-1; TRBD2 matches 7 bases. CDR1 LGHDT and CDR2 YNNKEL come from the germline V gene (reference sequence). Trimming cost V 1 base and J 6 bases; bases outside gene matches: 3. The length of the CDR3 is 14 residues.

The chain combines TRBV29-1 with TRBJ1-1; D is ambiguous. The CDR3 extends over 10 amino acids. V was shortened by 4 bases and J by 11 bases, with 11 bases between the two germline ends. Germline V gene data show CDR1 as SQVTM and CDR2 as ANQGSEA. CDR3 in amino acids: CSVGGPEAFF. The CDR3 DNA reads as TGCAGCGTTGGTGGGCCAGAGGCTTTCTTT.

The CDR3 nucleotides are TGTGCCACCAGCAGGAACGGGGGTGAAAAACTGTTTTTT. It yields the protein CATSRNGGEKLFF. J is TRBJ1-4 and V is TRBV15; D may be TRBD1 (5 bases). Germline V gives CDR1 LNHNV, CDR2 YYDKDF (reference sequence). V shed 3 bases and J shed 7 bases, with 9 bases lying between them. There are 13 residues in the CDR3.

On this clonotype itself: A read error is likely, as this CDR3 ends without the conserved phenylalanine or tryptophan. The rearrangement joins TRBV5-1 to TRBJ2-1; TRBD2 is a possible D gene (6 bases). Trimming removed 4 bases from V and 9 bases from J, with 8 bases in between. There are 11 residues in the CDR3. The germline V gene has CDR1 SGHRS and CDR2 YFSETQ. CDR3 DNA: TGCGCCAGCAGCGGGGGGATTGAGCAGTTCTTA. It is translated as CASSGGIEQFL.

This chain joins TRBV25-1 and TRBJ2-7, with D tentatively TRBD1 or TRBD2 (5 bases each). This CDR3 comprises 12 residues. V was clipped by 3 bases and J by 2 bases, with 5 bases between them. Germline V gene sequence: CDR1 MGHDK, CDR2 SYGVNS. In nucleotides, the CDR3 is TGTGCCAGCAGTGAGGGGGCCTACGAGCAGTACTTC. This encodes CASSEGAYEQYF.

This clonotype was counted ten times or more. The DNA of the CDR3 is TGTGCCAGCAGCACTCGACAGGGCTCCGAGCAGTACTTC. It yields the protein CASSTRQGSEQYF. V and J are TRBV11-1 and TRBJ2-7; TRBD1 matches 7 bases. V dropped 5 bases and J dropped 6; count of bases not matched to a gene: 7. Germline values: CDR1 SGHAT, CDR2 FQDESV (reference sequence). The length of the CDR3 is 13 residues.

CDR3 coding DNA: TGTGCCAGCAGTGGGGCAGGGAGCTATGGCTACACCTTC. Translating gives CASSGAGSYGYTF. The chain joins TRBV25-1 to TRBJ1-2; D might be TRBD1 (5 bases). The CDR3 is 13 residues long. Trimming removed 4 bases at V and 4 bases at J, with 10 bases between. Germline values: CDR1 MGHDK, CDR2 SYGVNS.

Note on this clonotype: Possible read error: a much larger clone is one base away. The J gene is TRBJ1-5, the V gene TRBV10-1; D not resolved. Per germline, CDR1 WNHNN and CDR2 SYGVQD (reference sequence). This CDR3 region has 13 residues. DNA for the CDR3: TGTGCCAGAAAAGAAACGGGGAATCAGCCCCAGCATTTT. Amino acids: CARKETGNQPQHF.

At least ten counts were recorded for this clonotype. This sequence joins TRBV6-1 and TRBJ1-6; no reliable D call. V shed 3 bases and J shed 3 bases, with 6 bases lying between them. Germline V lookup: CDR1 MNHNS, CDR2 SASEGT. This CDR3 region has 14 residues. The CDR3 spells CASSEVSYNSPLHF. The CDR3, as DNA: TGTGCCAGCAGTGAGGTCAGCTATAATTCACCCCTCCACTTT.

In this sample, this clonotype turned up many times. The V call is TRBV7-6, the J call TRBJ2-3; 8 bases agree with TRBD1. The germline gives CDR1 SGHVS, CDR2 FNYEAQ. Trimming cost V 5 bases and J 3 bases; bases outside gene matches: 13. The CDR3 extends over 17 amino acids. CDR3 in amino acids: CASSRSNRGDMTDTQYF. The CDR3 coding sequence is TGTGCCAGCAGCCGCTCAAACAGGGGGGATATGACAGATACGCAGTATTTT.

This clonotype was seen repeatedly, ten times or more. CDR3 protein: CASSLKAEAFF. DNA for the CDR3: TGTGCCAGCAGTTTAAAGGCTGAAGCTTTCTTT. The rearrangement uses TRBV6-6 and TRBJ1-1; no clear D. From germline, CDR1 is MNHNY and CDR2 SVGAGI (reference sequence). V lost 4 bases and J 6 bases, leaving 6 bases between the germline ends. The CDR3 sequence is 11 residues long.

This clonotype was counted only a few times. The chain uses TRBV19 and TRBJ2-2; 16 bases line up with TRBD2. This CDR3 is built from 18 residues. Germline CDR1 and CDR2: LNHDA and SQIVND (reference sequence). J gave up 5 bases and V 6 bases, and 9 bases lay outside the gene matches. The CDR3 DNA reads as TGTGCCAGTAGCTGGGGACTAGCGGGAGGGCCGGGAACCGGGGAGCTGTTTTTT. Residues: CASSWGLAGGPGTGELFF.

The genes are TRBV4-2 and TRBJ1-4, with D tentatively TRBD1 (5 bases). This CDR3 region has 16 residues. Trimming pared 0 bases from V and 7 bases from J, leaving 15 bases between. Germline assignment: CDR1 LGHNA and CDR2 YNFKEQ. The CDR3 loop is CASSQDEEGLGEKLFF. For the CDR3, the DNA is TGTGCCAGCAGCCAAGATGAGGAGGGGCTAGGTGAAAAACTGTTTTTT.

This clonotype was counted at least ten times. The chain has TRBV27 and TRBJ2-3; 9 bases map to TRBD1. The CDR3 covers 19 residues. The germline CDR1 and CDR2 sequences are MNHEY and SMNVEV (reference sequence). After removal of 8 bases from V and 1 base from J, the junction contained 19 bases not matched to a gene. DNA for the CDR3: TGTGCCAGCCAATCCGGCTGGGACAGGGAGTCGAAGGGCACAGATACGCAGTATTTT. Amino acid sequence: CASQSGWDRESKGTDTQYF.

This clonotype was recorded many times. CDR3 loop: CASSSRGGGYTEAFF. CDR3 sequence (DNA): TGTGCCAGCAGTTCTAGGGGGGGCGGCTACACTGAAGCTTTCTTT. The chain carries TRBV28 and TRBJ1-1; tentatively, D is TRBD1 (6 bases). The CDR3 contains 15 residues. The germline V and J ends were trimmed by 4 bases and 3 bases, with 15 bases remaining between them. Looked up from germline, CDR1 is MDHEN and CDR2 is SYDVKM.

This rearrangement joins TRBV5-1 to TRBJ2-7, with TRBD2 matching 11 bases. The germline gives CDR1 SGHRS, CDR2 YFSETQ. The CDR3 is 17 residues long. With 0 bases clipped from V and 0 bases from J, the junction kept 5 bases outside the gene matches. The CDR3 DNA follows: TGCGCCAGCAGCTTGGGACTAGCGGGGCAGAGCTCCTACGAGCAGTACTTC. This encodes CASSLGLAGQSSYEQYF.

This clonotype was seen a handful of times. The chain has TRBV6-2 or TRBV6-3 and TRBJ2-5; D may be TRBD2 (5 bases). Trimming took 6 bases from V and 4 from J, leaving 18 bases between them. From germline, CDR1 is MNHEY and CDR2 SVGEGT. This CDR3 is 15 amino acids long. The CDR3 spells CASSPGRLGGETQYF. CDR3 DNA: TGTGCCAGCAGCCCCGGACGCCTTGGAGGAGAGACCCAGTACTTC.

This clonotype showed up just a few times. V and J are TRBV28 and TRBJ1-1; the D gene is possibly TRBD1 (5 bases). The CDR3 extends over 17 amino acids. CDR1 is MDHEN and CDR2 is SYDVKM in the germline V gene. Trimming left V 4 bases short and J 0 bases short, with 18 bases between. The CDR3 DNA sequence: TGTGCCAGCAGTTCCGGAGTGACAGTGGGCATGAACACTGAAGCTTTCTTT. Its translation: CASSSGVTVGMNTEAFF.

The table lists this clonotype with a few counts. This likely comes from a read error, as the CDR3 has no conserved phenylalanine or tryptophan at its end. No DNA is shown, since the ends of the CDR3 on it are uncertain; the CDR3 is the one TCRdb lists. This chain joins TRBV11-2 and TRBJ2-7. The CDR3 contains 11 residues when both ends are counted. The germline gives CDR1 SGHAT, CDR2 FQNNGV. CDR3 residues: CASSLGRTNHI.

This clonotype was detected many times. The chain has TRBV7-2 and TRBJ1-3, with TRBD1 matching over 7 bases. The trim removed 7 bases at V and 2 bases at J, leaving 5 bases unmatched. This CDR3 is 14 amino acids long. The germline CDR1 and CDR2 sequences are SGHTA and FQGNSA. CDR3 protein: CASTDRVPGNTIYF. As DNA, the CDR3 is TGTGCCAGCACCGACAGGGTCCCTGGAAACACCATATATTTT.

This chain links TRBV4-2 with TRBJ2-1; TRBD2 matches 7 bases. Germline-derived CDR1 and CDR2 are LGHNA and YNFKEQ. This CDR3 is 15 amino acids long. V trimming: 0 bases; J trimming: 4 bases; junction bases outside the gene matches: 3. DNA for the CDR3: TGTGCCAGCAGCCAAGAGTCTAGCGGTTACAATGAGCAGTTCTTC. Protein: CASSQESSGYNEQFF.

This clonotype was recorded many times. The CDR3, as DNA: TGTGCCATCAGCGCCCCCATAGCGGGGGTTTCCCCAGATACGCAGTATTTT. Translated: CAISAPIAGVSPDTQYF. The rearrangement joins TRBV10-3 to TRBJ2-3; 9 positions match TRBD2. Germline assignment: CDR1 ENHRY and CDR2 SYGVKD. V lost 6 bases, J lost 4 bases, and 14 bases stayed unmatched. The CDR3 is made up of 17 amino acids.

The chain combines TRBV27 with TRBJ2-7, with D possibly being TRBD1 (5 bases). The CDR3 is made up of 11 amino acids. Trimming stripped 5 bases from V and 5 bases from J, with 7 bases between. CDR1 is MNHEY and CDR2 is SMNVEV in the germline V gene (reference sequence). The CDR3 is CASSKGHEQYF. CDR3 sequence (DNA): TGTGCCAGCAGTAAGGGGCACGAGCAGTACTTC.

In this sample, this clonotype turned up many times. The genes are TRBV6-2 or TRBV6-3 and TRBJ1-1; no firm D call. Trimming removed 7 bases at V and 1 base at J, with 7 bases between. CDR1 and CDR2 (germline): MNHEY, SVGEGT. This CDR3 is built from 12 residues. DNA of the CDR3: TGTGCCAGCAACCTAAGGAACACTGAAGCTTTCTTT. Its protein product is CASNLRNTEAFF.

The sample holds many counts of this clonotype. The V and J genes are TRBV19 and TRBJ2-1; 8 positions match TRBD2. The junction had 6 bases not matched to a gene; V was cut back by 5 bases and J by 0 bases. The germline V gene encodes CDR1 LNHDA and CDR2 SQIVND (reference sequence). The CDR3 totals 16 residues. CDR3 residues: CASSGAGDSSYNEQFF. Written as DNA, the CDR3 is TGTGCCAGTAGTGGAGCGGGAGACAGCTCCTACAATGAGCAGTTCTTC.

In this sample, this clonotype turned up many times. The gene calls are TRBV7-6 and TRBJ2-7; maybe TRBD2 (5 bases). V was clipped by 5 bases and J by 0 bases, with 14 bases between them. Germline V CDR1 and CDR2: SGHVS, FNYEAQ. The CDR3 extends over 15 amino acids. The CDR3 nucleotides are TGTGCCAGCAGCCCTCGTGGAGGCAGCTCCTACGAGCAGTACTTC. This sequence encodes CASSPRGGSSYEQYF.

This clonotype was recorded many times. The chain links TRBV7-6 to TRBJ2-1; unclear D gene. The germline V and J ends were trimmed by 1 base and 3 bases, with 7 bases remaining between them. The CDR3 spans 14 residues. CDR1 SGHVS and CDR2 FNYEAQ come from the germline V gene. The CDR3 reads CASSLERSYNEQFF. The DNA of the CDR3 is TGTGCCAGCAGCTTAGAGAGGAGCTACAATGAGCAGTTCTTC.

This clonotype appeared many times. The DNA of the CDR3 is TGTGCCATCAGTGAGAATCAAGGGACTGAAGCTTTCTTT. Translation: CAISENQGTEAFF. V usage is TRBV10-3 and J usage is TRBJ1-1; D unresolved. This CDR3 spans 13 amino acids. Germline-derived CDR1 and CDR2 are ENHRY and SYGVKD. V was cut by 2 bases and J by 5 bases, with 9 bases left in between.

This clonotype was recorded many times. The rearrangement links TRBV29-1 to TRBJ2-7; 13 bases match TRBD2. Trimming cost V 7 bases and J 0 bases; bases outside gene matches: 12. CDR1 SQVTM and CDR2 ANQGSEA come from the germline V gene. The length of the CDR3 is 17 residues. In nucleotides, the CDR3 is TGCAGCGGCCCTCCCGGGACTAGCGGGGTGAGCTCCTACGAGCAGTACTTC. This translates into CSGPPGTSGVSSYEQYF.